Here is one T cell receptor (beta chain) with its context. Its antigen remains unknown. This record comes from a study of shared clonotypes between healthy human individuals. Study observations and caveats: Naive subsets usually exceeded memory subsets in estimated richness.

CDR1 is SGHTA and CDR2 is FQGNSA in the germline V gene. The CDR3 runs 15 residues. V was trimmed by 1 base and J by 6 bases, leaving 14 bases between them. Data came from immunoSEQ multiplex PCR; TCRdb stores just in-frame clones and leaves some out. Of 2 million to 2.5 million clones in the sample, 95% are singletons; the top ten hold about 0.13%. The sequencing input was naive CD4+ T cells sorted from blood. Subset defined: CD45RA+ positively selected. This receptor was obtained from a man younger than 30 in good health. The V and J genes are TRBV7-2 and TRBJ2-3, with D possibly TRBD1 on 5 matching bases. The CDR3 sequence is CASSLGDRQSDTQYF. The CDR3 DNA reads TGTGCCAGCAGCTTAGGTGATCGACAGTCCGATACGCAGTATTTT.